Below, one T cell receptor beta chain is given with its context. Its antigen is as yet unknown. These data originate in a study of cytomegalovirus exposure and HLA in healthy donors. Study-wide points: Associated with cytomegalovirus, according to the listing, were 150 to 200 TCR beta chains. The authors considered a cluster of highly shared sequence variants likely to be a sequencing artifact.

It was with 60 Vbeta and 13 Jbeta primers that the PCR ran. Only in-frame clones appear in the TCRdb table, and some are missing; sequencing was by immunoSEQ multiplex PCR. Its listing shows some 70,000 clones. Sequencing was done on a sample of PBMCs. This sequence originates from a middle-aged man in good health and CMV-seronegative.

The chain's CDR3 is CAISESLAVSSYNEQFF. CDR3 coding DNA: TGTGCCATCAGTGAGAGTCTAGCTGTTAGCTCCTACAATGAGCAGTTCTTC. The J gene is TRBJ2-1, the V gene TRBV10-3; a weak D match, TRBD2 (5 bases). From germline, CDR1 is ENHRY and CDR2 SYGVKD. The CDR3 totals 17 residues. Trimming removed 2 bases from V and 0 bases from J, with 14 bases in between.